The 21 T cell receptor beta chains in this list originate from one sample, sequenced in a study of PD-1 blockade in classical Hodgkin lymphoma. The sample's time point: newly diagnosed, previously untreated cHL patient sample. Clones were sequenced by immunoSEQ multiplex PCR, and TCRdb holds only the in-frame ones, with some missing. The table shows 17,000 or so clones, with roughly four fifths occurring only once. The specimen sequenced was peripheral blood mononuclear cells (PBMCs). The origin of the receptors is a human donor with classical Hodgkin lymphoma.

This clone came up once. The chain recombines TRBV11-2 with TRBJ1-5; TRBD1 is a possible D gene (6 bases). The CDR3 is 15 amino acids. Germline V gene data show CDR1 as SGHAT and CDR2 as FQNNGV. V dropped 5 bases and J dropped 0 bases, with 11 bases sitting between them. The CDR3 sequence is CASSPGQHSNQPQHF. CDR3 nucleotides: TGTGCCAGCAGCCCTGGACAGCATAGCAATCAGCCCCAGCATTTT. Full variable domain (missing parts from reference TRBV11-2 and TRBJ1-5): EAGVAQSPRYKIIEKRQSVAFWCNPISGHATLYWYQQILGQGPKLLIQFQNNGVVDDSQLPKDRFSAERLKGVDSTLKIQPAKLEDSAVYLCASSPGQHSNQPQHFGDGTRLSIL.

Note on this clone: Distinct nucleotide sequences in the sample also encode this CDR3. J is TRBJ2-3 and V is TRBV5-1, with TRBD2 identical over 13 bases. The CDR3 runs 16 residues. J lost 8 bases, V lost 4 bases, and 10 bases had no gene match. CDR1 is SGHRS and CDR2 is YFSETQ in the germline V gene. CDR3 nucleotide sequence: TGCGCCAGCAGCCTAGGACTAGCGGGAGTGTTTAGTACGCAGTATTTT. Amino acid sequence: CASSLGLAGVFSTQYF.

The rearrangement joins TRBV19 to TRBJ1-5; no firm D call. Germline V lookup: CDR1 LNHDA, CDR2 SQIVND (reference sequence). The V end lost 6 bases, the J end lost 4 bases, and 7 bases lay between the germline ends. CDR3 length equals 12 residues. The chain's CDR3 is CASSLKNQPQHF. As DNA, the CDR3 is TGTGCCAGTAGCTTAAAGAATCAGCCCCAGCATTTT.

The V call is TRBV7-2, the J call TRBJ2-7; no clear D gene. This CDR3 is built from 14 residues. Per germline, CDR1 SGHTA and CDR2 FQGNSA. V was trimmed by 1 base and J by 5 bases, leaving 12 bases between them. For the CDR3, the DNA is TGTGCCAGCAGCTTAGGCGGCGGCATTCACGAGCAGTACTTC. As protein: CASSLGGGIHEQYF. The whole variable domain, remainder taken from reference TRBV7-2 and TRBJ2-7, is GAGVSQSPSNKVTEKGKDVELRCDPISGHTALYWYRQSLGQGLEFLIYFQGNSAPDKSGLPSDRFSAERTGGSVSTLTIQRTQQEDSAVYLCASSLGGGIHEQYFGPGTRLTVT.

The chain recombines TRBV21-1 with TRBJ2-7; the table calls TRBD1, which could not be checked here. TRBV21-1 is a recognized pseudogene. There are 16 residues in the CDR3. The CDR3: CASSKGYPDSSYEQYF. DNA for the CDR3: TGTGCCAGCAGCAAGGGTTACCCGGACAGCTCCTACGAGCAGTACTTC.

This clone was seen a single time. The chain carries TRBV2 and TRBJ2-6; 7 bases fit TRBD1. This CDR3 has 17 residues. The V gene end was trimmed by 0 bases and the J gene end by 3 bases; junction bases not matched to a gene: 5. Germline values: CDR1 SNHLY, CDR2 FYNNEI. CDR3 sequence: CASSEALGGFGANVLTF. The CDR3 DNA is TGTGCCAGCAGTGAAGCGCTAGGGGGCTTTGGGGCCAACGTCCTGACTTTC.

In this sample, this clone turned up once. The V and J genes are TRBV5-4 and TRBJ1-3; D remains ambiguous. Trimming took 4 bases from V and 0 from J, leaving 17 bases between them. Germline values: CDR1 SGHNT, CDR2 YYREEE (reference sequence). The CDR3 is 17 residues long. Written as DNA, the CDR3 is TGTGCCAGCAGCCAAGGGCCCTCGGAACTCTCTGGAAACACCATATATTTT. It codes for CASSQGPSELSGNTIYF.

The rearrangement joins TRBV4-1 to TRBJ1-2; D gene uncertain. V lost 0 bases to trimming and J lost 4 bases, with 6 bases between them. Per germline, CDR1 MGHRA and CDR2 YSYEKL. CDR3 length: 13 amino acids. CDR3 nucleotides: TGCGCCAGCAGCCAAGAAGTAGGCTATGGCTACACCTTC. It yields the protein CASSQEVGYGYTF.

This chain connects TRBV27 to TRBJ2-2; 9 bases line up with TRBD2. The V gene's germline CDR1 is MNHEY and CDR2 SMNVEV (reference sequence). CDR3 length: 18 residues. With 2 bases clipped from V and 2 bases from J, the junction kept 9 bases outside the gene matches. CDR3 protein: CASSLGLAGHPNTGELFF. The CDR3 nucleotides read TGTGCCAGCAGTTTAGGGCTAGCGGGACACCCAAACACCGGGGAGCTGTTTTTT.

The CDR3 is CASSSQGGYGYTF. The CDR3 bases are TGCGCCAGCAGCTCACAGGGGGGCTATGGCTACACCTTC. The chain joins TRBV5-1 to TRBJ1-2, with 8 bases aligning to TRBD1. The CDR3 extends over 13 amino acids. V dropped 3 bases and J dropped 4; count of bases not matched to a gene: 2. The germline gives CDR1 SGHRS, CDR2 YFSETQ.

The CDR3 DNA is TGTGCCAGCAGCCTTCCCCCAGGGGATACGCAGTATTTT. Translated: CASSLPPGDTQYF. The chain links TRBV7-3 to TRBJ2-3; D is perhaps TRBD1 (5 bases). CDR1 and CDR2 (germline): SGHTA, FQGTGA. CDR3 length equals 13 residues. V shed 5 bases and J shed 6 bases, with 12 bases lying between them.

This sequence joins TRBV25-1 and TRBJ2-7; 7 bases map to TRBD2. V gave up 2 bases and J gave up 4 bases; unmatched junction bases: 2. This CDR3 is 13 amino acids long. Per germline, CDR1 MGHDK and CDR2 SYGVNS. The CDR3 nucleotides read TGTGCCAGCAGTGAACCCGGGGGGTACGAGCAGTACTTC. This encodes CASSEPGGYEQYF.

The chain recombines TRBV29-1 with TRBJ1-1; D call uncertain. CDR1 is SQVTM and CDR2 is ANQGSEA in the germline V gene. Trimming left V 4 bases short and J 0 bases short, with 15 bases between. The CDR3 is made up of 15 amino acids. CDR3 sequence: CSVGPTAPMNTEAFF. CDR3 DNA sequence: TGCAGCGTTGGGCCCACAGCTCCCATGAACACTGAAGCTTTCTTT.

V gene TRBV5-5 combines with J gene TRBJ1-3; D is unresolved. V dropped 5 bases and J dropped 16 bases, with 22 bases sitting between them. The CDR3 length is 13 residues. In germline, CDR1 is SGHKS, CDR2 YYEKEE (reference sequence). CDR3 sequence reads: CASSLLGQGSSYF. In nucleotides, the CDR3 is TGTGCCAGCAGTCTGCTTGGTCAAGGTTCGTCGTATTTT.

The J gene is TRBJ2-3, the V gene TRBV19; 7 bases fit TRBD2. The length of the CDR3 is 16 residues. The germline CDR1 and CDR2 sequences are LNHDA and SQIVND (reference sequence). With V trimmed by 0 bases and J by 2 bases, 5 bases remained unmatched. CDR3 DNA: TGTGCCAGTAGTATAGAGGAGCGGGGACCCACAGATACGCAGTATTTT. This gives the protein CASSIEERGPTDTQYF.

The chain is built from TRBV5-1 and TRBJ2-1, with TRBD2 matching over 10 bases. The ends lost 0 bases at V and 3 bases at J; junction bases unmatched: 3. Per germline, CDR1 SGHRS and CDR2 YFSETQ. CDR3 length equals 16 residues. Here the CDR3 DNA reads TGCGCCAGCAGCTTGGTAGCGGGAGGCGGCTACAATGAGCAGTTCTTC. This encodes CASSLVAGGGYNEQFF.

The chain uses TRBV10-1 and TRBJ2-2, with D tentatively TRBD2 (6 bases). CDR1 is WNHNN and CDR2 is SYGVQD in the germline V gene (reference sequence). This CDR3 comprises 14 residues. The V and J ends lost 3 bases and 4 bases respectively, with 9 bases between them. CDR3 DNA sequence: TGCGCCAGCAGTGATGGGGGAGGCACCGGGGAGCTGTTTTTT. Its translation: CASSDGGGTGELFF.

Comments on this clone: One end of the junction is discordant with germline, which a read error may explain. The chain employs TRBV5-6 and TRBJ2-1; the D gene is possibly TRBD2 (6 bases). The CDR3 is 11 residues long. Germline-derived CDR1 and CDR2 are SGHDT and YYEEEE. CDR3 sequence reads: CASSLGLGGVF. In nucleotides, the CDR3 is TGTGCCAGCAGCTTGGGGTTGGGCGGGGTCTTC.

The chain employs TRBV19 and TRBJ2-1, with 8 bases identical to TRBD1. CDR3 size: 15 residues. From germline, CDR1 is LNHDA and CDR2 SQIVND (reference sequence). V shed 5 bases and J 8 bases; nucleotides not matched to a gene: 11. The DNA for the CDR3 is TGTGCCAGTAGTCCCGGACAGGGTTTAATTGATGAGCAGTTCTTC. It translates to CASSPGQGLIDEQFF.

The rearrangement joins TRBV19 to TRBJ2-7; 10 bases are a match to TRBD1. The CDR3 runs 15 residues. CDR1 LNHDA and CDR2 SQIVND come from the germline V gene (reference sequence). V lost 3 bases and J lost 4; bases outside the gene matches: 6. The DNA of the CDR3 is TGTGCCAGTAGTATCTGGGGACAGGGGAGATACGAGCAGTACTTC. Its translation is CASSIWGQGRYEQYF.

This clone was seen a handful of times. The rearrangement links TRBV6-4 to TRBJ2-1, with 9 bases matching TRBD2. CDR3 length: 15 residues. With V trimmed by 3 bases and J by 1 base, 1 base remained unmatched. CDR1 and CDR2 from the germline V gene are MRHNA and SNTAGT. This chain's CDR3 is CASSEAGGSYNEQFF. In DNA, the CDR3 is TGTGCCAGCAGTGAAGCGGGAGGATCCTACAATGAGCAGTTCTTC.